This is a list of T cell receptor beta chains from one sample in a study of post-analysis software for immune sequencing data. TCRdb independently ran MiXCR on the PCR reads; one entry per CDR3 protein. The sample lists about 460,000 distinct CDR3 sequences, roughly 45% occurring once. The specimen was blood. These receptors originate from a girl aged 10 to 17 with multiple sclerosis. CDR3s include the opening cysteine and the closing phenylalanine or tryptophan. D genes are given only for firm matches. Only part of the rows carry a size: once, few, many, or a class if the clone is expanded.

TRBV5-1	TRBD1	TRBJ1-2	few	CASSLYFDLRPGQSPGYTF	TGCGCCAGCAGCCTGTACTTCGACTTACGACCGGGACAGTCACCTGGCTACACCTTC
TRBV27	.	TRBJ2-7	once	CASRTGGTEQYF	TGTGCCAGCAGAACGGGGGGCACCGAGCAGTACTTC
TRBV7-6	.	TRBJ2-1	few	CASTVGMGEQFF	TGTGCCAGCACCGTCGGTATGGGTGAGCAGTTCTTC
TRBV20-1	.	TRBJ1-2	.	CSARDGARGANYGYTF	TGCAGTGCTAGAGATGGGGCTCGGGGAGCTAACTATGGCTACACCTTC
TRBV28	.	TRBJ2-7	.	CASSAPGQPLREQYF	TGTGCCAGCAGCGCACCCGGACAGCCGCTCCGCGAGCAGTACTTC
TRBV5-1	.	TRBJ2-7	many	CASRIGTTYEQYF	TGCGCCAGCAGAATAGGCACGACCTACGAGCAGTACTTC
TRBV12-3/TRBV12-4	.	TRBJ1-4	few	CASRRMGQVNEKLFF	TGTGCCAGCAGACGAATGGGGCAAGTCAATGAAAAACTGTTTTTT
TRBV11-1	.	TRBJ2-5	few	CASTIRTGEETQYF	TGTGCCAGCACCATAAGGACCGGGGAAGAGACCCAGTACTTC
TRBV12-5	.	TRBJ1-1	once	CASGLGVGVEAFF	TGTGCTAGTGGTTTGGGGGTGGGAGTAGAAGCTTTCTTT
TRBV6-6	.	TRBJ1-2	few	CASSTRQESRGYTF	TGTGCCAGCAGTACTCGACAGGAGTCGAGGGGCTACACCTTC
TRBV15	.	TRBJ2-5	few	CATSRDGLARETQYF	TGTGCCACCAGCAGAGATGGGCTAGCGCGAGAGACCCAGTACTTC
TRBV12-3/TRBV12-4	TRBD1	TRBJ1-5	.	CASSPSGTGTQPQHF	TGTGCCAGCAGTCCCTCCGGGACAGGGACTCAGCCCCAGCATTTT
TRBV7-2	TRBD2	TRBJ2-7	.	CASSKRGLAGSSYEQYF	TGTGCCAGCAGCAAGAGGGGTCTAGCGGGGAGCTCCTACGAGCAGTACTTC
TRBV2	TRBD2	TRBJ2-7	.	CASSDSGVAGGSLHEQYF	TGTGCCAGCAGTGACAGCGGGGTAGCGGGAGGAAGTCTACACGAGCAGTACTTC
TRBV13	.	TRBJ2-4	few	CASSLGPIAKNIQYF	TGTGCCAGCAGCTTAGGGCCAATAGCCAAAAACATTCAGTACTTC
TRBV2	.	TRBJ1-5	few	CASSVLGQPQHF	TGTGCCAGCAGTGTTCTTGGTCAGCCCCAGCATTTT
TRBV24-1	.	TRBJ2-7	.	CATSDARESPYEQYF	TGTGCCACCAGTGATGCCCGGGAAAGCCCCTACGAGCAGTACTTC
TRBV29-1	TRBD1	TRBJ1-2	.	CSVVGQEMMYGYTF	TGCAGCGTTGTGGGACAGGAGATGATGTATGGCTACACCTTC
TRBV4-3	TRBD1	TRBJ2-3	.	CASSQDPQTGGKDNTQYF	TGCGCCAGCAGCCAAGATCCCCAGACAGGGGGCAAGGATAATACGCAGTATTTT
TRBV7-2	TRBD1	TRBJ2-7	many	CASSTGGYEQYF	TGTGCCAGCAGCACAGGGGGCTACGAGCAGTACTTC
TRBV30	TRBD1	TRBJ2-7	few	CAWSGQGPYEQYF	TGTGCCTGGTCGGGACAGGGTCCCTACGAGCAGTACTTC
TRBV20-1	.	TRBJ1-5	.	CSAPDIWGTYSNQPQHF	TGCAGTGCCCCGGACATATGGGGGACGTATAGCAATCAGCCCCAGCATTTT
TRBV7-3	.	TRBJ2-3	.	CASSLSQRNTQYF	TGTGCCAGCAGCTTAAGTCAACGTAATACGCAGTATTTT
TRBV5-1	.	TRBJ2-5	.	CASSLKFYDEQYF	TGCGCCAGCAGCTTGAAGTTCTACGATGAGCAGTACTTC
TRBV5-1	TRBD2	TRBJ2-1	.	CASSLELAGGVNEQFF	TGCGCCAGCAGCTTGGAGCTAGCGGGAGGAGTGAATGAGCAGTTCTTC
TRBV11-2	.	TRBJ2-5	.	CASSFRFGAQETQYF	TGTGCCAGCAGCTTCCGATTCGGGGCCCAAGAGACCCAGTACTTC
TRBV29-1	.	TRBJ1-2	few	CSAADPSRYRLYGYTF	TGCAGCGCTGCTGACCCTTCACGCTACCGACTATATGGCTACACCTTC
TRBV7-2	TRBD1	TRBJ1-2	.	CASSTTRGDRGYGYTF	TGTGCCAGCAGCACTACCCGGGGGGACAGGGGCTATGGCTACACCTTC
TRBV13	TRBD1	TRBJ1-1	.	CASSFTGGSGTEAFF	TGTGCCAGCAGCTTCACAGGGGGCTCGGGCACTGAAGCTTTCTTT
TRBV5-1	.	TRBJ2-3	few	CASSKGDFGLTDTQYF	TGCGCCAGCAGCAAAGGGGACTTTGGGTTGACAGATACGCAGTATTTT
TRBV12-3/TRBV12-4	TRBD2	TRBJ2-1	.	CASSRTSGRATEQFF	TGTGCCAGCAGCCGTACTAGCGGGAGGGCCACTGAGCAGTTCTTC
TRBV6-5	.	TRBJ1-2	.	CASSYGGLLDGYTF	TGTGCCAGCAGTTACGGAGGGTTACTAGATGGCTACACCTTC
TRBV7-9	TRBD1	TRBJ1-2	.	CASSFTGTAGIYGYTF	TGTGCCAGCAGCTTCACCGGGACAGCAGGTATCTATGGCTACACCTTC
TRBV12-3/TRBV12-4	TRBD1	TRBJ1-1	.	CASSPSGGAEENTEAFF	TGTGCCAGCAGCCCGTCAGGGGGCGCCGAGGAAAACACTGAAGCTTTCTTT
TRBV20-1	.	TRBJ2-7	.	CSTRVAAGVEQYF	TGCAGTACTAGAGTAGCGGCCGGGGTCGAGCAGTACTTC
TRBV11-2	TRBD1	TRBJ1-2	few	CASSLGRGTGEYGYTF	TGTGCCAGCAGCTTAGGAAGGGGGACAGGGGAATATGGCTACACCTTC
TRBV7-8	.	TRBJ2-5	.	CASSTRTLEGEQYF	TGTGCCAGCAGCACCAGGACCCTAGAAGGAGAGCAGTACTTC
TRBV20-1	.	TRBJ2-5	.	CSARNLETQYF	TGCAGTGCTAGAAACCTAGAGACCCAGTACTTC
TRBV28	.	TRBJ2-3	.	CASSSPSGDMQYF	TGTGCCAGCAGTTCCCCATCCGGAGATATGCAGTATTTT
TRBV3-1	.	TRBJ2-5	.	CASSASGETQYF	TGTGCCAGCAGCGCTTCGGGCGAGACCCAGTACTTC
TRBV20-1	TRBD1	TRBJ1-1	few	CSARQGDMNTEAFF	TGCAGTGCCCGACAGGGCGACATGAACACTGAAGCTTTCTTT
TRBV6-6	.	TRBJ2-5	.	CASHGTYQETQYF	TGTGCCAGCCACGGGACATACCAAGAGACCCAGTACTTC
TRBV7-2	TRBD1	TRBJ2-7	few	CASSTSPGQSYEQYF	TGTGCCAGCAGCACCAGCCCGGGACAGTCCTACGAGCAGTACTTC
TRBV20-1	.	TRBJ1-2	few	CSASTGSLGYGYTF	TGCAGTGCATCGACCGGGTCGCTGGGCTATGGCTACACCTTC
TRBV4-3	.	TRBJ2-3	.	CASSRAEISGSTDTQYF	TGCGCCAGCAGCCGAGCTGAGATCAGCGGGAGCACAGATACGCAGTATTTT
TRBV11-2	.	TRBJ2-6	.	CASSHRNLPGANVLTF	TGTGCCAGCAGCCACAGGAACCTTCCTGGGGCCAACGTCCTGACTTTC
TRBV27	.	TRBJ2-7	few	CASGEFKAEQYF	TGTGCCAGCGGTGAATTTAAGGCCGAGCAGTACTTC
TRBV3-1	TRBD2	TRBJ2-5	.	CASSSGLAGRKQYF	TGTGCCAGCAGCTCGGGACTAGCGGGACGTAAGCAGTACTTC
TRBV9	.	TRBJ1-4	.	CASSGGGQNEKLFF	TGTGCCAGCAGCGGAGGGGGGCAGAATGAAAAACTGTTTTTT
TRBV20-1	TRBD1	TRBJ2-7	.	CSARVGTGGKYEQYF	TGCAGTGCTAGAGTGGGGACAGGGGGCAAATACGAGCAGTACTTC
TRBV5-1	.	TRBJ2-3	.	CASSLQGRFGTDTQYF	TGCGCCAGCAGCTTGCAGGGAAGATTTGGCACAGATACGCAGTATTTT
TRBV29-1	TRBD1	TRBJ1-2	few	CSTGTGVYGYTF	TGCAGCACCGGGACAGGGGTCTATGGCTACACCTTC
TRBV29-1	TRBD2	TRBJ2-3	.	CSADGTSGREGGSADTQYF	TGCAGCGCTGACGGGACTAGCGGGAGGGAAGGGGGTTCGGCAGATACGCAGTATTTT
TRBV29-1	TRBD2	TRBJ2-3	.	CSVESGRGDTQDF	TGCAGCGTTGAATCCGGGAGGGGAGATACGCAGGATTTT